The 13 T cell receptor beta chains given below trace back to one sample, sequenced in a study of blood T cell repertoires in COVID-19. The protocol was immunoSEQ multiplex PCR, while the TCRdb copy is restricted to in-frame clones and leaves out a portion. The sample shows some 25,000 clones, roughly 90% of them seen only once. The material sequenced was peripheral blood. The receptors here all came from a man aged 65 to 85 with acute or convalescent COVID-19.

V and J are TRBV5-1 and TRBJ1-2; D is undetermined. CDR3 length equals 12 residues. Trimming cost V 0 bases and J 4 bases, with 4 bases left between them. The germline gives CDR1 SGHRS, CDR2 YFSETQ. The CDR3 region has the DNA TGCGCCAGCAGCTTGGACAGCTATGGCTACACCTTC. It encodes CASSLDSYGYTF.

The sample holds a few counts of this clone. CDR3 sequence: CASSVGTSGYQETQYF. Written as DNA, the CDR3 is TGTGCCAGCAGCGTGGGGACTAGCGGGTACCAAGAGACCCAGTACTTC. The gene calls are TRBV9 and TRBJ2-5; 12 nucleotides align to TRBD2. The CDR3 length is 16 residues. Germline CDR1 is SGDLS and CDR2 is YYNGEE. V lost 2 bases and J lost 0; bases outside the gene matches: 2.

The chain joins TRBV29-1 to TRBJ2-2; the match to TRBD2 covers 12 bases. The CDR3 loop spans 16 amino acids. J gave up 1 base and V 6 bases, and 6 bases lay outside the gene matches. Germline lookup yields CDR1 SQVTM and CDR2 ANQGSEA. The CDR3 reads CSVYRTSGMNTGELFF. The CDR3 bases are TGCAGCGTGTATCGGACTAGCGGGATGAACACCGGGGAGCTGTTTTTT.

The chain has TRBV7-2 and TRBJ1-2, with a tentative D call TRBD1 (5 bases). This CDR3 is built from 12 residues. V lost 4 bases and J 4 bases, leaving 7 bases between the germline ends. CDR1 is SGHTA and CDR2 is FQGNSA in the germline V gene. The CDR3 spells CASSSQGYGYTF. The DNA of the CDR3 is TGTGCCAGCAGCTCCCAGGGCTATGGCTACACCTTC.

The chain uses TRBV19 and TRBJ2-1; 8 bases are a match to TRBD1. The CDR3 runs 15 residues. Trimming removed 2 bases from V and 7 bases from J; junction bases left unmatched: 7. The germline CDR1 and CDR2 sequences are LNHDA and SQIVND (reference sequence). Here the CDR3 DNA reads TGTGCCAGTAGTATACAGGGGACAGGTGGGAATGAGCAGTTCTTC. Its translation is CASSIQGTGGNEQFF.

The chain's CDR3 is CASIPMGRDGYTF. DNA for the CDR3: TGTGCCAGCATCCCTATGGGCAGGGATGGCTACACCTTC. V usage is TRBV9 and J usage is TRBJ1-2; possibly TRBD1 for D (5 bases). The CDR3 sequence is 13 residues long. The germline V gene has CDR1 SGDLS and CDR2 YYNGEE. The V end was cut by 6 bases, the J end by 6 bases, with 15 bases between. The full variable domain, in which reference TRBV9 and TRBJ1-2 provide the parts outside the CDR3, is DSGVTQTPKHLITATGQRVTLRCSPRSGDLSVYWYQQSLDQGLQFLIQYYNGEERAKGNILERFSAQQFPDLHSELNLSSLELGDSALYFCASIPMGRDGYTFGSGTRLTVV.

The V and J genes are TRBV10-3 and TRBJ1-2, with unresolved D. This CDR3 comprises 14 residues. V gave up 0 bases and J gave up 3 bases, with 8 bases separating them. CDR1 ENHRY and CDR2 SYGVKD come from the germline V gene. For the CDR3, the DNA is TGTGCCATCAGTGAGTCTCCACAAGACTATGGCTACACCTTC. It codes for CAISESPQDYGYTF.

This chain links TRBV28 with TRBJ1-4; D is perhaps TRBD1 (6 bases). CDR3 length: 14 amino acids. V was clipped by 3 bases and J by 5 bases, with 10 bases between them. Germline CDR1 MDHEN, CDR2 SYDVKM. DNA for the CDR3: TGTGCCAGCAGTTTTTACAGGGAGAATGAAAAACTGTTTTTT. This encodes CASSFYRENEKLFF.

This chain uses TRBV12-5 with TRBJ1-1, with 9 bases identical to TRBD1. Per germline, CDR1 LGHNT and CDR2 FRNRAP. The trim removed 7 bases at V and 5 bases at J, leaving 14 bases unmatched. This CDR3 comprises 16 residues. This CDR3 reads CASALDRGSSVTEAFF. CDR3 in DNA: TGTGCTAGTGCCCTGGACAGGGGTAGTAGCGTAACTGAAGCTTTCTTT. The whole variable domain, remainder taken from reference TRBV12-5 and TRBJ1-1, is DARVTQTPRHKVTEMGQEVTMRCQPILGHNTVFWYRQTMMQGLELLAYFRNRAPLDDSGMPKDRFSAEMPDATLATLKIQPSEPRDSAVYFCASALDRGSSVTEAFFGQGTRLTVV.

The V call is TRBV28, the J call TRBJ1-1; D perhaps matches TRBD1 (5 bases). CDR1 and CDR2 (germline): MDHEN, SYDVKM. The CDR3 runs 15 residues. The ends were cut back, 3 bases at V and 2 bases at J, with 13 bases in the middle. CDR3 sequence: CASSFPSRGNTEAFF. The CDR3 bases are TGTGCCAGCAGTTTCCCGTCTAGGGGTAACACTGAAGCTTTCTTT.

The chain employs TRBV18 and TRBJ1-1, with 11 positions matching TRBD1. Germline CDR1 and CDR2: KGHSH and LQKENI. The CDR3 contains 15 residues. Trimming took 2 bases from V and 6 from J; bases not matched to a gene: 5. In nucleotides, the CDR3 is TGTGCCAGCTCACCAATAAGGGACAGGGGGGCTGAAGCTTTCTTT. This translates into CASSPIRDRGAEAFF.

This clone has only a few counts. The same CDR3 can be traced to other DNA sequences in this sample. The chain has TRBV7-3 and TRBJ2-5, with a weak D call TRBD1 (6 bases). Germline V gene lookup returns CDR1 SGHTA and CDR2 FQGTGA. V dropped 5 bases and J dropped 1 base, with 11 bases sitting between them. This CDR3 comprises 14 residues. The CDR3, as DNA: TGTGCCAGCAGCCCTACAGGGCTCCAAGAGACCCAGTACTTC. Protein: CASSPTGLQETQYF.

This chain links TRBV9 with TRBJ1-1, with D possibly matching TRBD1 (5 bases). Per the germline V gene, CDR1 is SGDLS and CDR2 is YYNGEE. This CDR3 is 15 amino acids long. Trimming removed 0 bases from V and 2 bases from J, with 11 bases in between. The CDR3 is CASSVAPQGNTEAFF. The CDR3 DNA reads as TGTGCCAGCAGCGTAGCTCCTCAGGGAAACACTGAAGCTTTCTTT.